The T cell receptor beta chain under discussion was sequenced for a study of technical replicates of blood from several donors. Trimming removed 1 base at V and 4 bases at J, with 10 bases between. The CDR3 runs 14 residues. Libraries were prepared by immunoSEQ multiplex PCR; TCRdb keeps only in-frame clonotypes and omits some of them. The sample lists over 50,000 clones, 94% occurring once. Only one count was recorded for this clone. The TCR originated in a human donor in good health. Sample: T cells isolated from PBMCs. The chain recombines TRBV23-1 with TRBJ1-2; D is possibly TRBD1 (6 bases). TRBV23-1 is annotated as an ORF whose role is uncertain. The CDR3 is CASSQFRGCYGYTF. The CDR3 DNA reads as TGCGCCAGCAGTCAATTTAGGGGGTGCTATGGCTACACCTTC.